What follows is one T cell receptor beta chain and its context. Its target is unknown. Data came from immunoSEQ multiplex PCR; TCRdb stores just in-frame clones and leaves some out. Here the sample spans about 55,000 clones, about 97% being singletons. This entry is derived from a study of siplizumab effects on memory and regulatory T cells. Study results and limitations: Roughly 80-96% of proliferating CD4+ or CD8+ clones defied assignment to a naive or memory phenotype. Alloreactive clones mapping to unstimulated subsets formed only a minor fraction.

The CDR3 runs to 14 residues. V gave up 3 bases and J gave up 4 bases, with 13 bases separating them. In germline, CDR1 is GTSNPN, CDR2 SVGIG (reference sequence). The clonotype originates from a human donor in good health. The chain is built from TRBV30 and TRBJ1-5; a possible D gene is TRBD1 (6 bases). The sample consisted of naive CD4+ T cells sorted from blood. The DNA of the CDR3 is TGTGCCTGGAGCCCCGGGACACCGAATCAGCCCCAGCATTTT. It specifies CAWSPGTPNQPQHF.